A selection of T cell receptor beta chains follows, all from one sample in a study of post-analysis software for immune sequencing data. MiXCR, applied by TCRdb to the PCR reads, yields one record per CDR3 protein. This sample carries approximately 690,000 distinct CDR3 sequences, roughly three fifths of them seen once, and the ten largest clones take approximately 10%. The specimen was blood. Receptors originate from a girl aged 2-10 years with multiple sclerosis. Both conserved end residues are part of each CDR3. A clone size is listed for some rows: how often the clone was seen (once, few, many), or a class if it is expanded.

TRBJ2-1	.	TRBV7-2	CASSFPRLTNYNEQFF
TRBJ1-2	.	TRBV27	CASIQDRALYYGYTF
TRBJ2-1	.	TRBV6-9	CASSYDRELQFF
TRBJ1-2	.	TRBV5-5	CASSFEGEGSGYTF
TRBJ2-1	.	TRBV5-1	CASSLTAGVYNEQFF
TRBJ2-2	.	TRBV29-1	CSAQEAGVGELFF
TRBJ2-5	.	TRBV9	CASSVGGTPQETQYF
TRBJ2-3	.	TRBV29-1	CSIRDPMMADTQYF
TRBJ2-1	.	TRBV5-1	CASSLGSAGNEQFF
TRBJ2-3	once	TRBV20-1	CSAKGGAGDTQYF
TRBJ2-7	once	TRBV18	CAGSPGAEHTYEQYF
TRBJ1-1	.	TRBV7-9	CASTLHPNEAFF
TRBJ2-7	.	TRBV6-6	CASSARQGFSYEQYF
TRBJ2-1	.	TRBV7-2	CASSPLKTSGGSNEQFF
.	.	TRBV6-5	CASSYGSGRAKEMETQYF
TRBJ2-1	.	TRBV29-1	CSVTGEQDEQFF
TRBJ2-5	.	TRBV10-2	CASKLTGQETQYF
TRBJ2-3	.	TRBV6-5	CASSYWALASRGADTQYF
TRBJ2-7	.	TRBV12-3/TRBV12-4	CASSLREISSHEQYF
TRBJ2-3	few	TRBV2	CASIGTDTQYF
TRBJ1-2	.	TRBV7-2	CASSLGRTLYGYTF
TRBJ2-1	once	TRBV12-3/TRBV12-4	CASSLKFPLAGGPYNEQFF
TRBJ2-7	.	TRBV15	CATSLAGWYEQYF
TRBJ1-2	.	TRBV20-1	CSARGSGGRTYGYTF
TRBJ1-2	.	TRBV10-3	CAIRLDSTYGYTF
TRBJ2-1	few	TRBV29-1	CSVAAGVSWVEQFF
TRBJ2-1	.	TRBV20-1	CSASRPRGKKGNEQFF
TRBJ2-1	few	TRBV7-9	CASSLAPLTRGDEQFF
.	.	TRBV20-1	CSADQRGPPYEQYF
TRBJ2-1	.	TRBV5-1	CASRGEDEQFF
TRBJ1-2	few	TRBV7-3	CASSLGVGYGYTF
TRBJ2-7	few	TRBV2	CASSEGQQYF
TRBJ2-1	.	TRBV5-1	CASSLLGPIIELRNEQFF
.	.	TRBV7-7	CASSRTDGYEQYF
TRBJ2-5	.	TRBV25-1	CASSGPRGQESFKTQYF
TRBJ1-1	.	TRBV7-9	CASSFPPQGAAFF